This T cell receptor (beta chain) was sequenced during a study of beta chain features in type 1 diabetes. On this clone itself: As yet, its antigen is unknown.

cDNA synthesis used the whole RNA isolate, giving expressed TCRB sequences. Clones were read by immunoSEQ multiplex PCR, and TCRdb kept only the in-frame ones, dropping some. The sample gives approximately 600,000 clones, 9.5% to 15% of which show up once; around 0.12% is in the top ten. The study, taken as a whole, reports: Type 1 diabetes patients had TCRB CDR3s that were shorter (moderately but significantly so) in all four CD4+ subsets.

This clonotype was obtained from a young man with type 1 diabetes. Sequencing was carried out using naive CD4+ T cells from blood.

The CDR3 DNA sequence: TGTGCCACCAGCCGTAACAGCCCCATACCCACCGGGGAGCTGTTTTTT. Translating gives CATSRNSPIPTGELFF. This chain joins TRBV15 and TRBJ2-2; D is undetermined. The germline V gene has CDR1 LNHNV and CDR2 YYDKDF (reference sequence). V lost 5 bases, J lost 4 bases, and 17 bases lay in between. The CDR3 loop spans 16 amino acids.